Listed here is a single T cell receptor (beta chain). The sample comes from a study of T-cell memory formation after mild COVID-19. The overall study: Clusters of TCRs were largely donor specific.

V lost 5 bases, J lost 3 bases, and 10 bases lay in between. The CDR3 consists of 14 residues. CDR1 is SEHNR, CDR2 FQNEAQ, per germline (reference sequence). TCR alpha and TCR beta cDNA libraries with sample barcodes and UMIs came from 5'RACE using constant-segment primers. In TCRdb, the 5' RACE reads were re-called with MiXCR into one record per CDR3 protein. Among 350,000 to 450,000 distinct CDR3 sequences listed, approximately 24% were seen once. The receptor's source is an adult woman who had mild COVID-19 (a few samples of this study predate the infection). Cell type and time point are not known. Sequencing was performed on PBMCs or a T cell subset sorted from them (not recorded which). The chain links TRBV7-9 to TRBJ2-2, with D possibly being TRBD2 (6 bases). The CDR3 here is CASSRDLDTGELFF. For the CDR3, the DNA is TGTGCCAGCAGCCGGGACTTAGACACCGGGGAGCTGTTTTTT.